The 14 T cell receptor beta chains presented below share a single source sample, sequenced in a study of T cells in Graves' hyperthyroidism and ophthalmopathy. RNA transcripts served as the template for amplifying TCR beta CDR3 regions. Researchers ran a first-round RT-PCR on the TCR CDR3 using the HTBI primer set. Using its own MiXCR run on the multiplex PCR reads, TCRdb lists one record per CDR3 protein. The sample lists 400,000 to 600,000 distinct CDR3 sequences; roughly 20% were seen once. Source material: blood. The receptors were gathered from a man between 18 and 35 years old with Graves' hyperthyroidism.

This clonotype was picked up a small number of times. The V and J genes are TRBV7-6 and TRBJ2-5, with D unclear. Germline V lookup: CDR1 SGHVS, CDR2 FNYEAQ. CDR3 length equals 14 residues. V lost 1 base and J lost 5, with 11 bases in between. The CDR3: CASSLEALSETQYF. CDR3 nucleotides: TGTGCCAGCAGCTTAGAGGCCTTAAGCGAGACCCAGTACTTC.

This clonotype was recorded many times. This chain joins TRBV24-1 and TRBJ1-5; D uncertain. The CDR3 runs to 14 residues. Germline V gives CDR1 KGHDR, CDR2 SFDVKD. The V end was cut by 4 bases, the J end by 3 bases, with 9 bases between. This CDR3 is CATSEPGHNQPQHF. In DNA, the CDR3 is TGTGCCACCAGTGAACCGGGCCACAATCAGCCCCAGCATTTT.

At least ten counts were recorded for this clonotype. The genes are TRBV20-1 and TRBJ1-1; D is ambiguous. The CDR3 is 12 amino acids. V lost 5 bases and J lost 3, with 10 bases in between. Germline V gives CDR1 DFQATT, CDR2 SNEGSKA (reference sequence). The chain's CDR3 is CSARKGDTEAFF. Written as DNA, the CDR3 is TGCAGTGCTCGAAAGGGTGACACTGAAGCTTTCTTT.

This clonotype appeared many times. The V gene is TRBV28, the J gene TRBJ1-5; possibly TRBD1 for D (5 bases). The CDR3 has 17 residues. The V and J ends lost 4 bases and 4 bases respectively, with 20 bases between them. Germline CDR1 is MDHEN and CDR2 is SYDVKM. The CDR3 sequence: CASSSSTQGGENQPQHF. CDR3 coding DNA: TGTGCCAGCAGTTCCTCCACTCAGGGAGGCGAAAATCAGCCCCAGCATTTT.

This clonotype was seen many times. The chain joins TRBV12-3 or TRBV12-4 to TRBJ2-7; the D is unclear. CDR3 length equals 14 residues. The ends were cut back, 3 bases at V and 0 bases at J, with 9 bases in the middle. As DNA, the CDR3 is TGTGCCAGCAGTTTTGGGCAGAACTCCTACGAGCAGTACTTC. It is translated as CASSFGQNSYEQYF.

This clonotype was observed many times. The V call is TRBV2, the J call TRBJ1-5, with no clear D. The V gene lost 8 bases and the J gene lost 4 bases, with 6 bases spanning the gap. This CDR3 comprises 11 residues. Germline V CDR1 and CDR2: SNHLY, FYNNEI. The CDR3 nucleotides read TGTGCCAGCGGGGAGAATCAGCCCCAGCATTTT. Translation: CASGENQPQHF.

This clonotype was found many times. The chain couples TRBV28 to TRBJ1-2; D call uncertain. The CDR3 is 14 amino acids. Trimming cost V 5 bases and J 4 bases, with 14 bases left between them. The germline V gene has CDR1 MDHEN and CDR2 SYDVKM. This CDR3 is CASSPLGVRYGYTF. The DNA of the CDR3 is TGTGCCAGCAGTCCTCTCGGGGTCCGCTATGGCTACACCTTC.

This clonotype was detected ten times or more. The V gene is TRBV30, the J gene TRBJ1-2; the D is unclear. Germline CDR1 GTSNPN, CDR2 SVGIG (reference sequence). V dropped 6 bases and J dropped 4 bases, with 15 bases sitting between them. This CDR3 has 13 residues. The CDR3 region has the DNA TGTGCCTGTGAAACATCTTTCCGCTATGGCTACACCTTC. Translation: CACETSFRYGYTF.

This clonotype was observed at least ten times. The J gene is TRBJ2-5, the V gene TRBV28; 11 bases map to TRBD2. Germline V gene lookup returns CDR1 MDHEN and CDR2 SYDVKM. Trimming at V came to 3 bases and at J to 5 bases, leaving 5 bases not matched to a gene. The CDR3 is 15 amino acids. The CDR3, as DNA: TGTGCCAGCAGTTTGAGACTAGCGGGGCTCGAGACCCAGTACTTC. Its protein is CASSLRLAGLETQYF.

This clonotype turned up a few times. The chain uses TRBV7-9 and TRBJ2-5; a possible D gene is TRBD1 (5 bases). The germline gives CDR1 SEHNR, CDR2 FQNEAQ (reference sequence). V was trimmed by 1 base and J by 5 bases, leaving 17 bases between them. The CDR3 spans 16 residues. CDR3 in DNA: TGTGCCAGCAGCTTAGTCCCACAGGCGTCCGGGGAGACCCAGTACTTC. Its protein product is CASSLVPQASGETQYF. Variable domain in full (rest from reference TRBV7-9 and TRBJ2-5): DTGVSQNPRHKITKRGQNVTFRCDPISEHNRLYWYRQTLGQGPEFLTYFQNEAQLEKSRLLSDRFSAERPKGSFSTLEIQRTEQGDSAMYLCASSLVPQASGETQYFGPGTRLLVL.

This clonotype was counted ten times or more. The chain carries TRBV29-1 and TRBJ1-1; maybe TRBD1 (5 bases). The germline V gene encodes CDR1 SQVTM and CDR2 ANQGSEA. The CDR3 covers 13 residues. The ends were cut back, 0 bases at V and 4 bases at J, with 9 bases in the middle. The CDR3 spells CSVEDVTVTEAFF. The CDR3 region has the DNA TGCAGCGTTGAAGATGTGACAGTCACTGAAGCTTTCTTT.

This clonotype has just a few counts. This sequence joins TRBV7-9 and TRBJ2-2, with 8 bases that match TRBD2. CDR1 and CDR2 from the germline V gene are SEHNR and FQNEAQ (reference sequence). V trimming: 7 bases; J trimming: 4 bases; junction bases outside the gene matches: 8. This CDR3 is 15 amino acids long. CDR3 loop: CASTPASGRTGELFF. In DNA form, the CDR3 reads TGTGCCAGCACCCCCGCTAGCGGGCGCACCGGGGAGCTGTTTTTT.

This clonotype was detected ten times or more. The rearrangement uses TRBV7-9 and TRBJ2-5; D is undetermined. Germline loops: CDR1 SEHNR, CDR2 FQNEAQ (reference sequence). V dropped 3 bases and J dropped 3 bases, with 11 bases sitting between them. This CDR3 contains 14 residues. In DNA, the CDR3 is TGTGCCAGCAGCTTGGGCGTAAGGAAAGAGACCCAGTACTTC. Amino acids: CASSLGVRKETQYF.

There are many counts of this clonotype. The gene calls are TRBV27 and TRBJ2-7; D is tentatively TRBD1 or TRBD2 (5 bases each). Trimming left V 2 bases short and J 2 bases short, with 10 bases between. The length of the CDR3 is 14 residues. CDR1 MNHEY and CDR2 SMNVEV come from the germline V gene (reference sequence). The DNA of the CDR3 is TGTGCCAGCAGTTTAAGAGGGACGACCTACGAGCAGTACTTC. It yields the protein CASSLRGTTYEQYF.